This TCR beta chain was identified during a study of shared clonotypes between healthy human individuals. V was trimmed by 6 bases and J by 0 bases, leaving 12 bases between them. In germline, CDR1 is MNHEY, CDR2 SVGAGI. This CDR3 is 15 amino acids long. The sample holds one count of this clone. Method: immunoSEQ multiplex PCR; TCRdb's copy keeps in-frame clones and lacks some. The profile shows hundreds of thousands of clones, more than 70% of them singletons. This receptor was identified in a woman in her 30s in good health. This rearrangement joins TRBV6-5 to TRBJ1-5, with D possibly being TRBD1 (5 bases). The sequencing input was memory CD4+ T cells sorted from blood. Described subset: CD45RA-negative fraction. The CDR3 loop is CASRRGTNSNQPQHF. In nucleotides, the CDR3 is TGTGCCAGCAGACGGGGGACTAATAGCAATCAGCCCCAGCATTTT.